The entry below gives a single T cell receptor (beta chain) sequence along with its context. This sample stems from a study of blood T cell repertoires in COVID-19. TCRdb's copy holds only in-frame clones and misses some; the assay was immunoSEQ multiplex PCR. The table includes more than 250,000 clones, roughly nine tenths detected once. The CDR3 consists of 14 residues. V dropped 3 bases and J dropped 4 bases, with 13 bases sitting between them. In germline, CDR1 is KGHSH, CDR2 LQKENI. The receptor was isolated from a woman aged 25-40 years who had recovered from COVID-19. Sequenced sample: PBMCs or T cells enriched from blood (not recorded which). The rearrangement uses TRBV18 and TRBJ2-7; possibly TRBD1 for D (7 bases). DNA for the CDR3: TGTGCCAGCTCACCGGCGGGACAGACTTACGAGCAGTACTTC. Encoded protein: CASSPAGQTYEQYF.